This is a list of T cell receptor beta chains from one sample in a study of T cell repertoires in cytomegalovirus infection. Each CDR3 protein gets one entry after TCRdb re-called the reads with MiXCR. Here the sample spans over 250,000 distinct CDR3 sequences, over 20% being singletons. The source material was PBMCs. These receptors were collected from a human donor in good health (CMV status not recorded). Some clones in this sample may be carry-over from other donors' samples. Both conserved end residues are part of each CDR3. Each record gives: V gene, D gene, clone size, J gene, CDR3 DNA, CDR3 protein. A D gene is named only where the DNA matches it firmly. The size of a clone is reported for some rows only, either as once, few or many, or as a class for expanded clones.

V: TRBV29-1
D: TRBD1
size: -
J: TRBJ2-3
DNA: TGCAGCGTAACCGGGACAGGGGGAGATACGCAGTATTTT
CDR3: CSVTGTGGDTQYF

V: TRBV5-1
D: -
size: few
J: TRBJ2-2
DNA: TGCGCCAGCAAAGAAGGAGATTCCGGGGAGCTGTTTTTT
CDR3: CASKEGDSGELFF

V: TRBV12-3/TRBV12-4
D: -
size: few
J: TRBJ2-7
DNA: TGTGCCAGCAGTTTTGGGCAAGAGCAGTACTTC
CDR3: CASSFGQEQYF

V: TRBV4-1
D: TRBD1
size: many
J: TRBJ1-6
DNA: TGCGCCAGCAGCCAAGATCGTACAGGGGGCGGAGGTTCACCCCTCCACTTT
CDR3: CASSQDRTGGGGSPLHF

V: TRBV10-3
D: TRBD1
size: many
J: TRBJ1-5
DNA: TGTGCCATCAGTGAGTCGAAAGGACAGGGTGGCAATCAGCCCCAGCATTTT
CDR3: CAISESKGQGGNQPQHF

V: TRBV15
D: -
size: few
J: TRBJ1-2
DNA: TGTGCCACCACTAGGGGGGCCGCTAACTATGGCTACACCTTC
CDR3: CATTRGAANYGYTF

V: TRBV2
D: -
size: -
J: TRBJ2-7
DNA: TGTGCCAGCAGTGAAGCGCTTTTCCCCCACGAGCAGTACTTC
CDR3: CASSEALFPHEQYF

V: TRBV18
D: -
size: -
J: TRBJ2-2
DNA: TGTGCCAGCTCACCACCGACAGGCCTGAACGCTAACACCGGGGAGCTGTTTTTT
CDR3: CASSPPTGLNANTGELFF

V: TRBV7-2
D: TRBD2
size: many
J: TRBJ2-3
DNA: TGTGCCAGCAGCCCCAGCGGGAGGAGGACAGATACGCAGTATTTT
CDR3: CASSPSGRRTDTQYF

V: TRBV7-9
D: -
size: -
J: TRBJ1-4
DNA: TGTGCCAGCATCCGAACCCCCGGGCAAAGGGAAAAACTGTTTTTT
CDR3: CASIRTPGQREKLFF